A single sample is the source of the 3 T cell receptor beta chains below, sequenced in a study of patients and donors after allogeneic stem cell transplantation. TCRdb analysed the RT-PCR reads with MiXCR anew, one entry per CDR3 protein. The sample lists some 960,000 distinct CDR3 sequences, more than 15% occurring once. What was sequenced was blood, either unsorted or a sorted T cell fraction (not recorded which). The origin of the receptors is a human donor who was either an allogeneic HSCT recipient or a stem cell or donor lymphocyte infusion donor (not recorded which). It is not recorded whose cells these are; they may come from a transplant donor.

This rearrangement joins TRBV19 to TRBJ2-1; 9 bases line up with TRBD2. Germline V lookup: CDR1 LNHDA, CDR2 SQIVND (reference sequence). The trim removed 2 bases at V and 4 bases at J, leaving 3 bases unmatched. CDR3 size: 15 residues. CDR3 DNA: TGTGCCAGTAGTATAAGCCTAGCGGGGTACAATGAGCAGTTCTTC. It codes for CASSISLAGYNEQFF.

The chain employs TRBV19 and TRBJ2-7, with 7 bases matching TRBD2. CDR1 LNHDA and CDR2 SQIVND come from the germline V gene (reference sequence). This CDR3 is 12 amino acids long. The V and J ends lost 7 bases and 4 bases, in that order; junction bases with no gene match: 4. CDR3 DNA sequence: TGTGCCAGTACTAGCGGATTATACGAGCAGTACTTC. Its translation is CASTSGLYEQYF.

This clonotype appeared a few times. The chain links TRBV7-2 to TRBJ1-5; TRBD1 might be the D (5 bases). Germline CDR1 reads SGHTA; CDR2 reads FQGNSA. The ends were cut back, 3 bases at V and 6 bases at J, with 9 bases in the middle. This CDR3 region has 13 residues. The CDR3 DNA sequence: TGTGCCAGCAGCTTTCAGGGATCTCAGCCCCAGCATTTT. Protein product: CASSFQGSQPQHF.